Shown below are 32 T cell receptor beta chains from a single sample sequenced in a study of blood T cell repertoires in COVID-19. Some clones are missing from TCRdb's copy, which holds only in-frame ones; the method was immunoSEQ multiplex PCR. The sample records fewer than 300,000 clones, approximately 85% being singletons. Specimen: peripheral blood. The receptors stem from a woman aged 25 to 39 with acute or convalescent COVID-19.

CDR3 coding DNA: TGTGCCAGCAGCTTGGTAGCGGGAGATGCTGGGGCCAACGTCCTGACTTTC. This gives the protein CASSLVAGDAGANVLTF. The chain combines TRBV7-8 with TRBJ2-6; TRBD2 aligns across 9 bases. V shed 3 bases and J 2 bases; nucleotides not matched to a gene: 5. Per germline, CDR1 SGHVS and CDR2 FQNEAQ. There are 17 residues in the CDR3.

The rearrangement joins TRBV5-4 to TRBJ1-5; a possible D gene is TRBD1 (5 bases). The germline V gene has CDR1 SGHNT and CDR2 YYREEE (reference sequence). The germline V and J ends were trimmed by 2 bases and 4 bases, with 13 bases remaining between them. CDR3 length equals 15 residues. CDR3 protein: CASSFNGGGNQPQHF. CDR3 nucleotide sequence: TGTGCCAGCAGCTTCAACGGGGGAGGGAATCAGCCCCAGCATTTT.

The rearrangement joins TRBV13 to TRBJ1-2; a weak D match, TRBD1 (6 bases). The CDR3 loop spans 13 amino acids. Germline V gene lookup returns CDR1 PRHDT and CDR2 FYEKMQ (reference sequence). V was clipped by 3 bases and J by 4 bases, with 9 bases between them. The CDR3 DNA reads as TGTGCCAGCAGCTTGGAAGGGGGCTATGGCTACACCTTC. Its protein is CASSLEGGYGYTF.

The rearrangement joins TRBV30 to TRBJ2-7; D may be TRBD1 (6 bases). The germline CDR1 and CDR2 sequences are GTSNPN and SVGIG (reference sequence). This CDR3 spans 11 amino acids. This CDR3 reads CGTDRAYEQYF. In nucleotides, the CDR3 is TGTGGAACGGACAGAGCCTACGAGCAGTACTTC.

This sequence joins TRBV5-1 and TRBJ2-4; a possible D gene is TRBD1 (5 bases). Trimming shortened V by 4 bases and J by 2 bases, and 13 bases separated the two germline ends. The CDR3 extends over 15 amino acids. Germline CDR1 reads SGHRS; CDR2 reads YFSETQ. In DNA, the CDR3 is TGCGCCAGCAGCCCCAATTCAGGGACCAAAAACATTCAGTACTTC. Translation: CASSPNSGTKNIQYF.

Only a few counts were recorded for this clone. The chain carries TRBV5-1 and TRBJ2-7; tentative D call: TRBD2 (6 bases). Trimming cost V 2 bases and J 5 bases, with 14 bases left between them. CDR1 is SGHRS, CDR2 YFSETQ, per germline. This CDR3 spans 14 amino acids. The CDR3 coding sequence is TGCGCCAGCAGCTTTGGCGGGACCTTCGACGAGCAGTACTTC. This gives the protein CASSFGGTFDEQYF.

The gene calls are TRBV2 and TRBJ1-5; weak D call: TRBD1 (6 bases). The CDR3 totals 15 residues. Per germline, CDR1 SNHLY and CDR2 FYNNEI. V was trimmed by 4 bases and J by 2 bases, leaving 12 bases between them. CDR3 nucleotide sequence: TGTGCCAGCAGTGCGGACAGACCCCGCAATCAGCCCCAGCATTTT. Amino acids: CASSADRPRNQPQHF.

The chain joins TRBV4-1 to TRBJ1-2; 8 nucleotides agree with TRBD1. The CDR3 spans 16 residues. The V and J ends lost 0 bases and 5 bases, in that order; junction bases with no gene match: 8. Germline CDR1 and CDR2: MGHRA and YSYEKL. The CDR3 DNA is TGCGCCAGCAGCCAAGACGGGACAGGTTCAAGGTATGGCTACACCTTC. Protein: CASSQDGTGSRYGYTF.

This sequence joins TRBV6-2 or TRBV6-3 and TRBJ1-5; D unresolved. CDR3 size: 14 residues. Germline V lookup: CDR1 MNHEY, CDR2 SVGEGT. Trimming cost V 0 bases and J 3 bases, with 6 bases left between them. The CDR3 loop is CASSYSRANQPQHF. The CDR3 bases are TGTGCCAGCAGTTACTCGAGGGCCAATCAGCCCCAGCATTTT.

This chain joins TRBV7-2 and TRBJ2-7; 7 nucleotides agree with TRBD2. In germline, CDR1 is SGHTA, CDR2 FQGNSA. V lost 5 bases to trimming and J lost 4 bases; unmatched junction nucleotides: 11. CDR3 length: 15 amino acids. In DNA form, the CDR3 reads TGTGCCAGCAGCGTCAGACTAGCCGAAGTGTACGAGCAGTACTTC. It encodes CASSVRLAEVYEQYF.

The V and J genes are TRBV29-1 and TRBJ2-7; maybe TRBD2 (5 bases). Deletions cut 3 bases from V and 5 bases from J, with 11 bases between. CDR1 SQVTM and CDR2 ANQGSEA come from the germline V gene. This CDR3 contains 12 residues. CDR3 coding DNA: TGCAGCGTTGAGTGGGAGTATCACGAGCAGTACTTC. Its translation: CSVEWEYHEQYF.

The genes are TRBV30 and TRBJ1-2; TRBD1 aligns across 7 bases. This CDR3 comprises 11 residues. After removal of 4 bases from V and 8 bases from J, the junction contained 4 bases not matched to a gene. Germline V gene lookup returns CDR1 GTSNPN and CDR2 SVGIG (reference sequence). In DNA, the CDR3 is TGTGCCTGGAATCGACAGGGCGGCTACACCTTC. This encodes CAWNRQGGYTF.

This chain uses TRBV5-6 with TRBJ2-3, with D perhaps matching TRBD1 (5 bases). V was trimmed by 3 bases and J by 2 bases, leaving 16 bases between them. Germline values: CDR1 SGHDT, CDR2 YYEEEE. This CDR3 contains 16 residues. In DNA, the CDR3 is TGTGCCAGCAGCTACTGGGGTCCAGGGAACACAGATACGCAGTATTTT. Translation: CASSYWGPGNTDTQYF. The entire variable domain, with the rest obtained from reference TRBV5-6 and TRBJ2-3, is as follows: DAGVTQSPTHLIKTRGQQVTLRCSPKSGHDTVSWYQQALGQGPQFIFQYYEEEERQRGNFPDRFSGHQFPNYSSELNVNALLLGDSALYLCASSYWGPGNTDTQYFGPGTRLTVL.

V and J are TRBV19 and TRBJ2-7, with a weak D call TRBD1 (6 bases). Germline V lookup: CDR1 LNHDA, CDR2 SQIVND (reference sequence). The CDR3 spans 13 residues. V lost 1 base, J lost 4 bases, and 8 bases lay in between. CDR3 DNA sequence: TGTGCCAGTAGTATAGGGACAGATTACGAGCAGTACTTC. Translated: CASSIGTDYEQYF. Full variable domain (remainder filled in from reference TRBV19 and TRBJ2-7): DGGITQSPKYLFRKEGQNVTLSCEQNLNHDAMYWYRQDPGQGLRLIYYSQIVNDFQKGDIAEGYSVSREKKESFPLTVTSAQKNPTAFYLCASSIGTDYEQYFGPGTRLTVT.

This clone was picked up a small number of times. The chain is built from TRBV7-2 and TRBJ1-4; TRBD1 might be the D (5 bases). Germline CDR1 is SGHTA and CDR2 is FQGNSA. CDR3 length: 15 amino acids. V was pared by 5 bases and J by 5 bases, with 15 bases between. CDR3 residues: CASSANDRDNEKLFF. CDR3 coding DNA: TGTGCCAGCAGCGCAAATGACAGAGACAATGAAAAACTGTTTTTT.

This chain links TRBV5-6 with TRBJ2-5; 9 bases are a match to TRBD2. The CDR3 length is 16 residues. In germline, CDR1 is SGHDT, CDR2 YYEEEE. The ends lost 3 bases at V and 7 bases at J; junction bases unmatched: 13. The CDR3 DNA is TGTGCCAGCAGCTCCGAACCGGGACTAGCCACGGTGACCCAGTACTTC. It translates to CASSSEPGLATVTQYF.

This chain connects TRBV7-8 to TRBJ2-1; D call uncertain. There are 12 residues in the CDR3. Trimming cost V 5 bases and J 8 bases, with 10 bases left between them. From germline, CDR1 is SGHVS and CDR2 FQNEAQ. This CDR3 is CASSQTSYEQFF. CDR3 bases: TGTGCCAGCAGCCAAACTTCCTATGAGCAGTTCTTC.

The chain joins TRBV7-3 to TRBJ1-3, with D hard to call. The germline V gene has CDR1 SGHTA and CDR2 FQGTGA. V shed 2 bases and J shed 2 bases, with 4 bases lying between them. CDR3 length: 13 amino acids. The DNA of the CDR3 is TGTGCCAGCAGCTTACCGGCTGGAAACACCATATATTTT. Its translation: CASSLPAGNTIYF.

This chain uses TRBV4-2 with TRBJ2-3; 8 bases map to TRBD1. The CDR3 spans 16 residues. V was clipped by 5 bases and J by 0 bases; unmatched bases: 7. Germline V gene lookup returns CDR1 LGHNA and CDR2 YNFKEQ. The CDR3 region is CASSEVRGPSTDTQYF. In DNA form, the CDR3 reads TGTGCCAGCAGCGAAGTCAGGGGGCCTAGCACAGATACGCAGTATTTT.

The V call is TRBV4-2, the J call TRBJ2-5; 11 bases map to TRBD2. V gave up 4 bases and J gave up 5 bases; unmatched junction bases: 12. Germline V gene data show CDR1 as LGHNA and CDR2 as YNFKEQ. The CDR3 has 17 residues. The CDR3 region has the DNA TGTGCCAGCAGCCCTACCGGGACTAGCGGAGCGGGGGAGACCCAGTACTTC. Protein product: CASSPTGTSGAGETQYF.

This clone came up a few times. The genes are TRBV9 and TRBJ2-7; perhaps TRBD1 as D (6 bases). CDR3 length equals 16 residues. CDR1 SGDLS and CDR2 YYNGEE come from the germline V gene. V gave up 0 bases and J gave up 0 bases, with 13 bases separating them. This chain's CDR3 is CASSVGPGESSYEQYF. CDR3 DNA: TGTGCCAGCAGCGTAGGACCAGGGGAGAGCTCCTACGAGCAGTACTTC.

V is TRBV2 and J is TRBJ2-2, with 10 bases fitting TRBD2. Germline assignment: CDR1 SNHLY and CDR2 FYNNEI. The V gene end was trimmed by 7 bases and the J gene end by 4 bases; junction bases not matched to a gene: 9. The CDR3 sequence is 16 residues long. CDR3 coding DNA: TGTGCCAGCACCATTTGGCTAGCGGGAGCCACCGGGGAGCTGTTTTTT. Protein sequence: CASTIWLAGATGELFF.

This clone was seen a single time. V and J are TRBV19 and TRBJ1-2; 9 nucleotides align to TRBD1. The germline gives CDR1 LNHDA, CDR2 SQIVND (reference sequence). The CDR3 spans 13 residues. V lost 8 bases to trimming and J lost 8 bases; unmatched junction nucleotides: 9. For the CDR3, the DNA is TGTGCCAGTGACCTCGGGACAGGGTGGGGCTACACCTTC. Residues: CASDLGTGWGYTF.

CDR3 region: CASSGRLGGSSYGYTF. CDR3 sequence (DNA): TGTGCCAGTAGTGGGAGGCTGGGGGGATCCTCCTATGGCTACACCTTC. The gene calls are TRBV19 and TRBJ1-2, with TRBD1 as a possible D gene (5 bases). CDR3 length: 16 amino acids. V gave up 5 bases and J gave up 4 bases, with 20 bases separating them. CDR1 LNHDA and CDR2 SQIVND come from the germline V gene (reference sequence).

The chain recombines TRBV29-1 with TRBJ1-1; 7 bases are a match to TRBD1. V shed 7 bases, J shed 1 base, and the junction held 6 bases outside the gene matches. The CDR3 extends over 13 amino acids. Germline-derived CDR1 and CDR2 are SQVTM and ANQGSEA. The CDR3 region is CSATDRANTEAFF. The CDR3 DNA follows: TGCAGCGCCACCGACAGGGCGAACACTGAAGCTTTCTTT.

This chain joins TRBV4-1 and TRBJ1-2; perhaps TRBD1 as D (5 bases). V was trimmed by 1 base and J by 11 bases, leaving 17 bases between them. Germline CDR1 MGHRA, CDR2 YSYEKL. This CDR3 spans 14 amino acids. The CDR3 coding sequence is TGCGCCAGCAGCCAAGTGTCAGGGAACCTTTTTTACACCTTC. It specifies CASSQVSGNLFYTF.

CDR3: CASSTGSGYTF. In DNA form, the CDR3 reads TGTGCCAGCAGTACAGGGTCTGGCTACACCTTC. The rearrangement joins TRBV6-5 to TRBJ1-2, with a tentative D call TRBD1 (6 bases). Germline values: CDR1 MNHEY, CDR2 SVGAGI. V lost 5 bases, J lost 7 bases, and 8 bases lay in between. This CDR3 has 11 residues.

The table lists this clone with a few counts. The chain couples TRBV9 to TRBJ2-5, with TRBD2 matching over 11 bases. In germline, CDR1 is SGDLS, CDR2 YYNGEE. The CDR3 is 15 amino acids. The junction had 3 bases not matched to a gene; V was cut back by 0 bases and J by 5 bases. CDR3 in DNA: TGTGCCAGCAGCGTAGATACTAGCGGGAGCGAGACCCAGTACTTC. Its translation is CASSVDTSGSETQYF.

V is TRBV5-5 and J is TRBJ2-7, with D possibly TRBD1 on 5 matching bases. This CDR3 is 15 amino acids long. In germline, CDR1 is SGHKS, CDR2 YYEKEE (reference sequence). Trimming stripped 0 bases from V and 6 bases from J, with 16 bases between. The CDR3 region is CASSLGRGAFIEQYF. CDR3 DNA sequence: TGTGCCAGCAGCTTGGGACGTGGGGCCTTTATCGAGCAGTACTTC.

This clone occurred a few times. The V gene is TRBV3-1 (or the pseudogene TRBV3-2), the J gene TRBJ2-7; D gene ambiguous. Trimming cost V 0 bases and J 2 bases, with 11 bases left between them. Germline lookup yields CDR1 LGHDT and CDR2 YNNKEL (reference sequence). The CDR3 consists of 15 residues. The CDR3 nucleotides are TGTGCCAGCAGCCAAGATCGCGTCCACCCCTACGAGCAGTACTTC. Amino acids: CASSQDRVHPYEQYF.

In this sample, this clone turned up a few times. This sequence joins TRBV11-3 and TRBJ1-5; a weak D match, TRBD1 (5 bases). Germline V CDR1 and CDR2: SGHNT, YENEEA. This CDR3 is 13 amino acids long. V was pared by 2 bases and J by 6 bases, with 8 bases between. CDR3 sequence reads: CASSLIQGQPQHF. CDR3 sequence (DNA): TGTGCCAGCAGCTTAATTCAGGGTCAGCCCCAGCATTTT.

The genes are TRBV6-5 and TRBJ2-1; D not certain. This CDR3 region has 15 residues. CDR1 and CDR2 (germline): MNHEY, SVGAGI. Between the trimmed V and J ends, which lost 6 bases and 0 bases, there was a span of 12 bases. The CDR3 spells CASSASWSSYNEQFF. The CDR3 DNA is TGTGCCAGCAGCGCATCATGGAGCTCCTACAATGAGCAGTTCTTC.